This TCR beta chain was documented in a study of cytomegalovirus exposure and HLA in healthy donors. CDR3 length: 13 residues. Germline V gene data show CDR1 as WNHNN and CDR2 as SYGVQD (reference sequence). V shed 2 bases and J shed 7 bases, with 11 bases lying between them. Data came from immunoSEQ multiplex PCR; TCRdb stores just in-frame clones and leaves some out. The sample gives some 170,000 clones, roughly 90% of which show up once; about 9.3% is in the top ten. As for this clone: Its antigen is unknown.

Study-wide findings and caveats: CMV antigen specificity was confirmed in vitro for a few CMV-associated chains.

The sequence derives from a woman in her late teens or twenties in good health and CMV-seropositive. Sequencing was done on a sample of PBMCs. The rearrangement links TRBV10-1 to TRBJ1-1; TRBD1 is a possible D gene (5 bases). The CDR3, as DNA: TGCGCCAGCAGTGAGGGGCCGACAGATGAAGCTTTCTTT. The encoded protein is CASSEGPTDEAFF.